This T cell receptor beta chain was sequenced for a study of T cells in Graves' hyperthyroidism and ophthalmopathy. What was amplified from RNA transcripts were TCR beta CDR3 regions. Using the HTBI primer set, a first-round RT-PCR was run on the TCR CDR3. Via MiXCR, TCRdb re-called the multiplex PCR reads, giving one row per CDR3 protein. The data contain over 650,000 distinct CDR3 sequences, nearly 45% of them singletons. Sequences were obtained from peripheral blood or thyroid tissue (not recorded which). The sequence came from an adult man with Graves' disease, either hyperthyroidism or ophthalmopathy (not recorded which).

The CDR3 bases are TGTGCCATCAGTGCCGACAGTTCTAACTATGGCTACACCTTC. Its translation is CAISADSSNYGYTF. The gene calls are TRBV10-3 and TRBJ1-2; tentative D call: TRBD1 (5 bases). There are 14 residues in the CDR3. CDR1 is ENHRY, CDR2 SYGVKD, per germline. The germline V and J ends were trimmed by 4 bases and 0 bases, with 9 bases remaining between them.